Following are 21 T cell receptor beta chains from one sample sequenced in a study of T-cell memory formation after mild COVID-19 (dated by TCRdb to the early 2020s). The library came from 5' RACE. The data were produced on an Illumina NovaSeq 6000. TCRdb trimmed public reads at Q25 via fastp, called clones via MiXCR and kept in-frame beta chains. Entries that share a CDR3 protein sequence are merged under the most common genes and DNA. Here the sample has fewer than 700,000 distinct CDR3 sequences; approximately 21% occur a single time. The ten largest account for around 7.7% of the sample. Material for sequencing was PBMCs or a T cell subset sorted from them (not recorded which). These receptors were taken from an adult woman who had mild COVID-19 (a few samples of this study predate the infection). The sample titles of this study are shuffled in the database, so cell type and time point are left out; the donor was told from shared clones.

The CDR3 is CASSTQGAYEQYF. The CDR3 DNA reads as TGTGCCAGCAGCACCCAGGGGGCCTACGAGCAGTACTTC. The chain employs TRBV7-2 and TRBJ2-7; 7 bases map to TRBD1. CDR3 size: 13 residues. Germline CDR1 SGHTA, CDR2 FQGNSA. V trimming: 5 bases; J trimming: 2 bases; junction bases outside the gene matches: 3.

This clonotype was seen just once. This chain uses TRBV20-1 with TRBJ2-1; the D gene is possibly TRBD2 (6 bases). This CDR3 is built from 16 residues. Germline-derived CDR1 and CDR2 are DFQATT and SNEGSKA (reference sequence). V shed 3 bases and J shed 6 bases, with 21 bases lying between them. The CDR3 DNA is TGCAGTGCTAGGGCGCGGGACCCAATTCTCAGCAATGAGCAGTTCTTC. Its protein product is CSARARDPILSNEQFF.

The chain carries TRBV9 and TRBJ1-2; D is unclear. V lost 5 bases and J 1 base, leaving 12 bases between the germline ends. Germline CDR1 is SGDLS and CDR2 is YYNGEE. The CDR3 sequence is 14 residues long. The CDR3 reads CASRSYRFNYGYTF. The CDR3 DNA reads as TGTGCCAGCAGGTCATACAGATTTAACTATGGCTACACCTTC.

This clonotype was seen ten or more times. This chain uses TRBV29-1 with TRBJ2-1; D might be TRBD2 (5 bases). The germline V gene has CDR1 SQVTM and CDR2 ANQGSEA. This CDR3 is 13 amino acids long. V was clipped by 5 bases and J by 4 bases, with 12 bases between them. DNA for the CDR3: TGCAGCGTTCCCGGGGTGAAATACAATGAGCAGTTCTTC. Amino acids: CSVPGVKYNEQFF.

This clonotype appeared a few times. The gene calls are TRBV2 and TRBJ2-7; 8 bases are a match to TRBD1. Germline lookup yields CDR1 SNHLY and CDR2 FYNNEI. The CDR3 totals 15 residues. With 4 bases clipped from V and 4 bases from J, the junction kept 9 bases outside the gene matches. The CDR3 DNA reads TGTGCCAGCAGTGGAGGACAGGGCGGGTATTACGAGCAGTACTTC. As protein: CASSGGQGGYYEQYF. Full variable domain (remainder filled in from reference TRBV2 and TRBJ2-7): EPEVTQTPSHQVTQMGQEVILRCVPISNHLYFYWYRQILGQKVEFLVSFYNNEISEKSEIFDDQFSVERPDGSNFTLKIRSTKLEDSAMYFCASSGGQGGYYEQYFGPGTRLTVT.

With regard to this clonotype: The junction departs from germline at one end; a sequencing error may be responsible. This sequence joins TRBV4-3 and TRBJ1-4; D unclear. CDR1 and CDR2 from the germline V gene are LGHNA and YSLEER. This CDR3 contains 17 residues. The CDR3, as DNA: TGCGCCGGCAGCCAAGATCTCTCCACAGTCCCTAATGAAAAACTGTTTTTT. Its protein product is CAGSQDLSTVPNEKLFF.

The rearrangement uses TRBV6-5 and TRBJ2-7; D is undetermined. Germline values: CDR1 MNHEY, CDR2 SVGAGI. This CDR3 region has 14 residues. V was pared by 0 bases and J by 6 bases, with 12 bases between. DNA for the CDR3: TGTGCCAGCAGTTACTCGGAGTCAGCCCCCGAGCAGTACTTC. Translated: CASSYSESAPEQYF.

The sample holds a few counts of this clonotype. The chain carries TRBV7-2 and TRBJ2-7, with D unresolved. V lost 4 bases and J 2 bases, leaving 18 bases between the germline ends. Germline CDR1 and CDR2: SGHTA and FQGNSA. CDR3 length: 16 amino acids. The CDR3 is CASSYRAEETPYEQYF. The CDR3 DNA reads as TGTGCCAGCAGCTATCGGGCGGAAGAAACCCCCTACGAGCAGTACTTC.

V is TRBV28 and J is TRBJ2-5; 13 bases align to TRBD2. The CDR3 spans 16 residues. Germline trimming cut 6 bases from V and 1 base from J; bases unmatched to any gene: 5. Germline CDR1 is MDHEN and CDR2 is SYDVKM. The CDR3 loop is CASSGLAGAFQETQYF. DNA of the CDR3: TGTGCCAGCAGCGGACTAGCGGGGGCATTCCAAGAGACCCAGTACTTC.

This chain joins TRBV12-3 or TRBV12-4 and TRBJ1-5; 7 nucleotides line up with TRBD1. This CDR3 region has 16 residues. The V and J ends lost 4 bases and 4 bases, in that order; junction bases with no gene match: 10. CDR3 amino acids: CASSSEKTGPNQPQHF. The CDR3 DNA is TGTGCCAGCAGTTCCGAGAAGACAGGGCCGAATCAGCCCCAGCATTTT.

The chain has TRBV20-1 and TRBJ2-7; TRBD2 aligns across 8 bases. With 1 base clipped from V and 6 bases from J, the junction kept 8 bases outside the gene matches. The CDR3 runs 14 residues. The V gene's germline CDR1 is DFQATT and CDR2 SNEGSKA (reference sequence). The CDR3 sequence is CSARGSGTWGEQYF. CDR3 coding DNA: TGCAGTGCTAGAGGTAGCGGGACTTGGGGCGAGCAGTACTTC.

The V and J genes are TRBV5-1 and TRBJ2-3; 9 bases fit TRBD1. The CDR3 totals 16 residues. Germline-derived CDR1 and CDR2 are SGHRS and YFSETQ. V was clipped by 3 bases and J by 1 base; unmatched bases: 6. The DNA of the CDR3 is TGCGCCAGCAGCTGGACAGGGGTTCAAGGCACAGATACGCAGTATTTT. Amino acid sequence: CASSWTGVQGTDTQYF.

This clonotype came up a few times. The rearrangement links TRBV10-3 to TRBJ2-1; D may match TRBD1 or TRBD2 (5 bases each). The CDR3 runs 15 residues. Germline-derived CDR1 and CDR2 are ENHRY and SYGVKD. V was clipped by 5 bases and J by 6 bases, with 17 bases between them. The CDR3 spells CAISTDGGPSNEQFF. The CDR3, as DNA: TGTGCCATCAGTACTGATGGGGGACCTTCCAATGAGCAGTTCTTC.

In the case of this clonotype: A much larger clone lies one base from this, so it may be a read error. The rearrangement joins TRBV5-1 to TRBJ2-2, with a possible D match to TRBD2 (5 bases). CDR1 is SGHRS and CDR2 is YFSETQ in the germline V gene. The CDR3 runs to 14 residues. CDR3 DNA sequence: TGCGCCAGCATCGCTGGGTTAGGCACCGGGGAGCGGTTTTTT. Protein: CASIAGLGTGERFF.

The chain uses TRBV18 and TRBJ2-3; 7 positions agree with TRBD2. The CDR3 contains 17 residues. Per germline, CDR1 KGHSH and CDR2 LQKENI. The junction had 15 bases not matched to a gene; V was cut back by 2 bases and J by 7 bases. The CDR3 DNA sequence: TGTGCCAGCTCACCATCCATCGAGACTAGCAGATTTTATACGCAGTATTTT. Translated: CASSPSIETSRFYTQYF.

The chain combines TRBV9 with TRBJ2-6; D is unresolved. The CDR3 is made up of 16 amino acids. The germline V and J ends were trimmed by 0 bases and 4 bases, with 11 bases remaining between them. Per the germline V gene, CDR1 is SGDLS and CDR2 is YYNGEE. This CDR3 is CASSVGFRVGANVLTF. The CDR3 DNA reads TGTGCCAGCAGCGTAGGGTTTAGGGTGGGGGCCAACGTCCTGACTTTC.

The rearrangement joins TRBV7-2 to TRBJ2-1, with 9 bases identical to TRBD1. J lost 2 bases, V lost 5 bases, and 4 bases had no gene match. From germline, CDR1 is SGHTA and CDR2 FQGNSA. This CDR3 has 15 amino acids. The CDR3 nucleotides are TGTGCCAGCAGCAAGGACAGGGGAACCTACAATGAGCAGTTCTTC. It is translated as CASSKDRGTYNEQFF.

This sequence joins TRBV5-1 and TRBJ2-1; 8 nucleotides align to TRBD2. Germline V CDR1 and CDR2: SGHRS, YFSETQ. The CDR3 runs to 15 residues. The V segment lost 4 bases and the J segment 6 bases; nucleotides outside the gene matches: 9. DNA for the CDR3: TGCGCCAGCAGCCCCCTAGGACTAGCCGGCAATGAGCAGTTCTTC. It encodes CASSPLGLAGNEQFF.

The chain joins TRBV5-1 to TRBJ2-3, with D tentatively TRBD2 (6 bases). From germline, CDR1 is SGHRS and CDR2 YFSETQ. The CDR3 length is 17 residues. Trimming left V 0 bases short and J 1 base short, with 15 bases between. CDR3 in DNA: TGCGCCAGCAGCTTGGAGCGACTGGCTAGCGGCACAGATACGCAGTATTTT. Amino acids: CASSLERLASGTDTQYF.

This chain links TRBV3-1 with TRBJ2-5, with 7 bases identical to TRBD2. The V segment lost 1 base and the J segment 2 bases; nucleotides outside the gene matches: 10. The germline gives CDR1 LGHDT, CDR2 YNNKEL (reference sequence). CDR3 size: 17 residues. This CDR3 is CASSQGASGWIQETQYF. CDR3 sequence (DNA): TGTGCCAGCAGCCAAGGGGCTAGCGGATGGATTCAAGAGACCCAGTACTTC.

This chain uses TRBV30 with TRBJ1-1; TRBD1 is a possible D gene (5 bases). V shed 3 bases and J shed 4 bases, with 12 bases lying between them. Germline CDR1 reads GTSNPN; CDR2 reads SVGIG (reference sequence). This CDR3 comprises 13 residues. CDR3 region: CAWRSGGGTEAFF. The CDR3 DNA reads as TGTGCCTGGAGATCCGGGGGGGGCACTGAAGCTTTCTTT.